These 14 T cell receptor beta chains came from one sample sequenced in a study of T cell repertoires in cytomegalovirus infection. TCRdb recomputed calls from the reads with MiXCR, one row per CDR3 protein. This table holds 830,000 or so distinct CDR3 sequences, about 31% found once. Their recognized antigens are unknown. This specimen consisted of cultured CD8+ T cells from PBMCs, obtained from culture after CMV antigen stimulation. The receptors here all came from a human donor in good health (CMV status not recorded). Some clones in this sample may be carry-over from other donors' samples.

This clonotype was seen only a few times. V and J are TRBV27 and TRBJ2-7; possibly TRBD1 for D (7 bases). V was shortened by 6 bases and J by 2 bases, with 20 bases between the two germline ends. CDR1 and CDR2 (germline): MNHEY, SMNVEV (reference sequence). This CDR3 is 16 amino acids long. The CDR3 protein is CASRGQGGPMPYEQYV. DNA of the CDR3: TGTGCCAGCAGAGGTCAGGGGGGCCCAATGCCCTACGAGCAGTACGTC.

J is TRBJ1-6 and V is TRBV6-1; D possibly corresponds to TRBD1 (6 bases). Trimming took 6 bases from V and 7 from J, leaving 13 bases between them. The CDR3 runs 14 residues. Looked up from germline, CDR1 is MNHNS and CDR2 is SASEGT. CDR3 residues: CASRMTGRNSPLHF. CDR3 coding DNA: TGTGCCAGCAGGATGACAGGAAGGAATTCACCCCTCCACTTT.

The chain has TRBV6-5 and TRBJ2-7, with 8 bases aligning to TRBD1. The CDR3 contains 14 residues. V shed 6 bases and J 3 bases; nucleotides not matched to a gene: 7. Germline-derived CDR1 and CDR2 are MNHEY and SVGAGI. The CDR3: CASSYGTGDYEQYF. In DNA form, the CDR3 reads TGTGCCAGCAGCTATGGGACAGGTGACTACGAGCAGTACTTC.

The chain joins TRBV4-1 to TRBJ1-2; 9 bases fit TRBD1. V trimming: 3 bases; J trimming: 13 bases; junction bases outside the gene matches: 12. The CDR3 contains 14 residues. CDR1 is MGHRA and CDR2 is YSYEKL in the germline V gene. This CDR3 reads CASSHRDRVSLCTF. CDR3 DNA sequence: TGCGCCAGCAGCCATCGGGACAGGGTCTCCCTCTGCACCTTC.

CDR3 nucleotide sequence: TGTGCCAGCAGTACTAGGGACAGGACCTTTATGAACACTGAAGCTTTCTTT. Amino acids: CASSTRDRTFMNTEAFF. The chain is built from TRBV6-6 and TRBJ1-1, with 8 bases matching TRBD1. V was clipped by 5 bases and J by 0 bases; unmatched bases: 11. CDR1 and CDR2 (germline): MNHNY, SVGAGI (reference sequence). The CDR3 has 17 amino acids.

This clonotype was seen ten or more times. This sequence joins TRBV7-8 and TRBJ2-7, with 7 bases identical to TRBD1. Germline V lookup: CDR1 SGHVS, CDR2 FQNEAQ. The CDR3 is 13 amino acids. The V and J ends lost 4 bases and 3 bases, in that order; junction bases with no gene match: 3. CDR3: CASSWRQGYEQYV. The CDR3 DNA is TGTGCCAGCAGCTGGCGACAGGGCTACGAGCAGTACGTC.

CDR3 sequence reads: CSASVAGAGEETQYF. DNA of the CDR3: TGCAGTGCTAGTGTAGCGGGGGCCGGAGAAGAGACCCAGTACTTC. The rearrangement links TRBV20-1 to TRBJ2-5; 9 nucleotides match TRBD2. The CDR3 sequence is 15 residues long. CDR1 and CDR2 from the germline V gene are DFQATT and SNEGSKA (reference sequence). Trimming removed 3 bases from V and 3 bases from J; junction bases left unmatched: 8.

The rearrangement uses TRBV27 and TRBJ2-3, with D perhaps TRBD2 (6 bases). Germline V lookup: CDR1 MNHEY, CDR2 SMNVEV (reference sequence). This CDR3 spans 13 amino acids. V was clipped by 6 bases and J by 4 bases, with 11 bases between them. The CDR3 reads CASRRGGADTQYF. In nucleotides, the CDR3 is TGTGCCAGCAGGCGGGGAGGCGCAGATACGCAGTATTTT.

The CDR3 bases are TGCGCCAGCAGCTATGGTCCATCTGGGGAAGCTTTCTTT. Its protein product is CASSYGPSGEAFF. The rearrangement joins TRBV5-1 to TRBJ1-1, with D hard to call. Germline V gives CDR1 SGHRS, CDR2 YFSETQ. V gave up 3 bases and J gave up 8 bases, with 14 bases separating them. CDR3 size: 13 residues.

This chain uses TRBV4-1 with TRBJ1-1; possibly TRBD1 for D (5 bases). This CDR3 region has 16 residues. Germline lookup yields CDR1 MGHRA and CDR2 YSYEKL. Deletions cut 5 bases from V and 0 bases from J, with 16 bases between. CDR3 DNA: TGCGCCAGCAGCTCAGCCGGGGGGATTTTGAACACTGAAGCTTTCTTT. Encoded protein: CASSSAGGILNTEAFF.

The rearrangement uses TRBV6-6 and TRBJ1-5, with unresolved D. The germline CDR1 and CDR2 sequences are MNHNY and SVGAGI (reference sequence). The V end lost 0 bases, the J end lost 5 bases, and 20 bases lay between the germline ends. The CDR3 has 18 residues. The CDR3 region has the DNA TGTGCCAGCAGTTACTCTGAGGGTGTTGGCTGGATAGATCAGCCCCAGCATTTT. This translates into CASSYSEGVGWIDQPQHF.

The genes are TRBV6-5 and TRBJ1-2, with D perhaps TRBD1 (5 bases). Germline CDR1 reads MNHEY; CDR2 reads SVGAGI. Trimming took off 2 bases at V and 8 bases at J, with 15 bases between the two ends. The CDR3 sequence is 14 residues long. DNA of the CDR3: TGTGCCAGCAGTTACCTCGGGGACGTCCGGGGCTACACCTTC. It specifies CASSYLGDVRGYTF.

For this clonotype: Relative to the germline gene, one junction end is altered; a read error may explain this. J is TRBJ2-2 and V is TRBV5-3; TRBD2 might be the D (5 bases). TRBV5-3 is identified as an open reading frame with a role that is uncertain. There are 17 residues in the CDR3. For the CDR3, the DNA is TGTGCCAGCAGCTTGGAAGTAACTAGAACTAACACCGGGGAGCTGTTTTTT. This gives the protein CASSLEVTRTNTGELFF.

The chain carries TRBV6-1 and TRBJ2-3; TRBD1 aligns across 10 bases. The CDR3 spans 16 residues. The V gene's germline CDR1 is MNHNS and CDR2 SASEGT. The V and J ends lost 6 bases and 3 bases, in that order; junction bases with no gene match: 9. CDR3 sequence: CASSHTGTGATDTQYF. In DNA form, the CDR3 reads TGTGCCAGCAGCCACACAGGGACAGGGGCGACAGATACGCAGTATTTT.